This TCR beta chain was found in a study of cytomegalovirus exposure and HLA in healthy donors. The CDR3 extends over 13 amino acids. Germline CDR1 and CDR2: MGHDK and SYGVNS. For this clone: Germline and junction disagree at one end, which may indicate a read error.

With 60 Vbeta and 13 Jbeta primers, the PCR was carried out. Libraries were prepared by immunoSEQ multiplex PCR; TCRdb keeps only in-frame clonotypes and omits some of them. There are about 180,000 clones in the sample; 70% to 85% occur only once, and about 1.5% lies in the top ten. V is TRBV25-1 and J is TRBJ1-4; TRBD1 agrees at 7 bases. This sequence originates from a woman in her thirties in good health and CMV-seropositive. Material: PBMCs. CDR3 DNA: TGTTCCAGCACACCAGGGGGGATTGGAAAACTGTTTTTT. The encoded protein is CSSTPGGIGKLFF.